Listed below are T cell receptor beta chains from one sample, sequenced in a study of cytomegalovirus exposure and HLA in healthy donors. The data were produced by immunoSEQ multiplex PCR, yet TCRdb's version contains in-frame clones alone and is incomplete. The sample has roughly 160,000 clones; 73% are singletons. The sequenced sample was PBMCs. These receptors originate from a woman between 18 and 30 years old in good health and CMV-seropositive. Both conserved end residues are trimmed from each CDR3.

V: TRBV19
CDR3: ASRTGTYGYT

V: TRBV27
CDR3: VSSARSTEAF

V: TRBV28
CDR3: ASRRQSHGEKLF

V: TRBV4-1
CDR3: ASSQVLGNSNQPQH

V: TRBV2
CDR3: ASSEGGLADTDTQY

V: TRBV7-8
CDR3: ASSFDRFSYEQY

V: TRBV27
CDR3: ASSPEEGVGTNTEAF

V: TRBV9
CDR3: ASSVVVASGGLVEQF

V: TRBV6-5
CDR3: ASKLGGVHEQY

V: TRBV10-2
CDR3: ASGRGGGSFTDTQY

V: TRBV19
CDR3: ASTGRRDDQPQH

V: TRBV21-1
CDR3: ASSCRPGGQYEQY

V: TRBV6-5
CDR3: ASGSEQGSPGEQY

V: TRBV4-2
CDR3: ASSHSSGGAYEQY

V: TRBV18
CDR3: ATTTGGFNQPQH

V: TRBV7-2
CDR3: ASSLEGGSDTQY

V: TRBV9
CDR3: ASSVGEGTSRFQETQY

V: TRBV7-2
CDR3: ASSFTERETQY

V: TRBV5-1
CDR3: ASSLEGRTTDTQY

V: TRBV4-2
CDR3: ASSAGLQETQY

V: TRBV28
CDR3: ASRISGTGAYGYT

V: TRBV2
CDR3: ASSLAGLSYEQY

V: TRBV5-6
CDR3: ASFLGGGSPYEQY

V: TRBV5-5
CDR3: ASAPRTGGIDEQY

V: TRBV7-3
CDR3: ASSLQGRGMNTEAF

V: TRBV19
CDR3: ASKLQGAVDSGEQF

V: TRBV21-1
CDR3: ASRPGLACPRSITSYEQY

V: TRBV18
CDR3: ASSPPYGSGELF

V: TRBV9
CDR3: ASSSRQALSTNYGYT